The 2 T cell receptor beta chains reported below all come from one sample, sequenced in a study of OX40 agonist ivuxolimab in advanced cancers. Generated by immunoSEQ multiplex PCR, the TCRdb table keeps only in-frame clones and is missing some. The sample includes about 67,000 clones, 80% to 90% seen only once; the top ten take 2%. The source material was CD4+ or CD8+ T cells sorted from blood, sampled in a trial of the OX40 agonist ivuxolimab. The receptors were gathered from an adult with an advanced solid tumor such as melanoma, head and neck, liver or kidney cancer.

The chain combines TRBV28 with TRBJ2-5; D ambiguous. V was clipped by 8 bases and J by 5 bases, with 12 bases between them. The CDR3 covers 12 residues. Germline V gives CDR1 MDHEN, CDR2 SYDVKM. The CDR3 here is CASARRAETQYF. In DNA, the CDR3 is TGTGCCAGCGCCCGGAGAGCGGAGACCCAGTACTTC.

The chain recombines TRBV7-3 with TRBJ2-7, with 8 bases identical to TRBD2. CDR1 and CDR2 from the germline V gene are SGHTA and FQGTGA. Unmatched junction bases numbered 16, after V lost 4 bases and J lost 2 bases. This CDR3 comprises 18 residues. The CDR3, as DNA: TGTGCCAGCAGCTCCCCGCCCACTAAGCGGGAGTTAGCCTACGAGCAGTACTTC. Amino acid sequence: CASSSPPTKRELAYEQYF. Based on the CDR3 plus reference TRBV7-3 and TRBJ2-7, the full variable domain is GAGVSQTPSNKVTEKGKYVELRCDPISGHTALYWYRQSLGQGPEFLIYFQGTGAADDSGLPNDRFFAVRPEGSVSTLKIQRTERGDSAVYLCASSSPPTKRELAYEQYFGPGTRLTVT.